The 24 T cell receptor beta chains presented below share a single source sample, sequenced in a study of T-cell memory formation after mild COVID-19. TCRdb re-called the 5' RACE reads with MiXCR, one entry per CDR3 protein. The table shows 11,000 to 15,000 distinct CDR3 sequences, with around 20% occurring only once. The sequenced material came from PBMCs or a T cell subset sorted from them (not recorded which). Receptors were obtained from an adult woman who had mild COVID-19 (a few samples of this study predate the infection). Cell type and time point are not known.

There are many counts of this clonotype. The chain combines TRBV7-6 with TRBJ2-5, with a tentative D call TRBD1 (5 bases). Trimming removed 4 bases at V and 1 base at J, with 16 bases between. Per germline, CDR1 SGHVS and CDR2 FNYEAQ. The CDR3 runs 16 residues. The CDR3 DNA is TGTGCCAGCAGCTCCCGACCGAATAGGGGCCAAGAGACCCAGTACTTC. It is translated as CASSSRPNRGQETQYF.

This clonotype was seen many times. J is TRBJ1-2 and V is TRBV7-9, with 7 bases lining up with TRBD1. CDR3 length: 13 amino acids. The V gene end was trimmed by 6 bases and the J gene end by 4 bases; junction bases not matched to a gene: 5. CDR1 and CDR2 (germline): SEHNR, FQNEAQ (reference sequence). The CDR3 here is CASSWTGSYGYTF. In nucleotides, the CDR3 is TGTGCCAGCAGTTGGACAGGCTCCTATGGCTACACCTTC. The whole variable domain, filled in from reference TRBV7-9 and TRBJ1-2, reads DTGVSQNPRHKITKRGQNVTFRCDPISEHNRLYWYRQTLGQGPEFLTYFQNEAQLEKSRLLSDRFSAERPKGSFSTLEIQRTEQGDSAMYLCASSWTGSYGYTFGSGTRLTVV.

The DNA of the CDR3 is TGTGCCAGCAGCGACCCGGGACAGGGCCCCGGGGAGCTGTTTTTT. Protein sequence: CASSDPGQGPGELFF. V is TRBV5-5 and J is TRBJ2-2; 9 positions match TRBD1. The V segment lost 4 bases and the J segment 6 bases; nucleotides outside the gene matches: 7. CDR3 length equals 15 residues. Germline V gene sequence: CDR1 SGHKS, CDR2 YYEKEE (reference sequence).

This clonotype was counted at least ten times. The V call is TRBV6-5, the J call TRBJ1-3; 11 bases match TRBD1. This CDR3 contains 16 residues. V lost 2 bases, J lost 0 bases, and 0 bases stayed unmatched. CDR1 is MNHEY, CDR2 SVGAGI, per germline. The CDR3 spells CASSYGQGASGNTIYF. The CDR3 DNA reads as TGTGCCAGCAGTTACGGACAGGGGGCCTCTGGAAACACCATATATTTT.

In this sample, this clonotype turned up many times. The chain couples TRBV10-3 to TRBJ2-7, with 9 bases that match TRBD1. Germline-derived CDR1 and CDR2 are ENHRY and SYGVKD. The V gene end was trimmed by 6 bases and the J gene end by 3 bases; junction bases not matched to a gene: 9. This CDR3 has 15 residues. This CDR3 is CAISSPGQGFYEQYF. The CDR3 DNA follows: TGTGCCATCAGCAGTCCGGGACAGGGTTTCTACGAGCAGTACTTC.

There are many counts of this clonotype. The genes are TRBV20-1 and TRBJ2-5; a weak D match, TRBD2 (7 bases). Trimming cost V 2 bases and J 10 bases, with 23 bases left between them. This CDR3 region has 15 residues. The germline V gene encodes CDR1 DFQATT and CDR2 SNEGSKA (reference sequence). CDR3 amino acids: CSARPPNGGAEGQYF. In DNA form, the CDR3 reads TGCAGTGCTAGACCCCCGAATGGGGGGGCCGAGGGCCAGTACTTC.

The chain employs TRBV20-1 and TRBJ1-1; 7 nucleotides agree with TRBD1. CDR3 length: 13 residues. The J segment lost 1 base and the V segment lost 4 bases, leaving 3 bases of the junction unmatched. CDR1 and CDR2 from the germline V gene are DFQATT and SNEGSKA (reference sequence). For the CDR3, the DNA is TGCAGTGCTACACAGGGGACGAACACTGAAGCTTTCTTT. Residues: CSATQGTNTEAFF.

This clonotype was picked up many times. The chain is built from TRBV20-1 and TRBJ2-7; 9 bases agree with TRBD1. Per germline, CDR1 DFQATT and CDR2 SNEGSKA (reference sequence). This CDR3 contains 15 residues. V was clipped by 5 bases and J by 0 bases; unmatched bases: 8. CDR3 protein: CSAYSPGQGSYEQYF. The CDR3 coding sequence is TGCAGTGCTTACTCACCGGGACAGGGCTCCTACGAGCAGTACTTC.

The sample holds many counts of this clonotype. This chain uses TRBV4-2 with TRBJ1-1; 9 nucleotides align to TRBD1. CDR3 length: 17 residues. Germline CDR1 reads LGHNA; CDR2 reads YNFKEQ. The junction had 14 bases not matched to a gene; V was cut back by 9 bases and J by 0 bases. As DNA, the CDR3 is TGTGCCAGTCAAAGGGACAGGGTCGGCCGAATGAACACTGAAGCTTTCTTT. Translation: CASQRDRVGRMNTEAFF.

This clonotype was seen ten or more times. J is TRBJ2-1 and V is TRBV30; weak D call: TRBD2 (5 bases). In germline, CDR1 is GTSNPN, CDR2 SVGIG (reference sequence). V was shortened by 3 bases and J by 8 bases, with 26 bases between the two germline ends. The CDR3 is 17 residues long. The CDR3 DNA reads TGTGCCTGGAGAACCACTCAGAAGGAGGCTCTACAAGATGAGCAGTTCTTC. It is translated as CAWRTTQKEALQDEQFF. The variable domain in full, with the rest retrieved from reference TRBV30 and TRBJ2-1, is SQTIHQWPATLVQPVGSPLSLECTVEGTSNPNLYWYRQAAGRGLQLLFYSVGIGQISSEVPQNLSASRPQDRQFILSSKKLLLSDSGFYLCAWRTTQKEALQDEQFFGPGTRLTVL.

This clonotype was observed once. The chain's CDR3 is CASSLEGIRDRIETQYF. CDR3 coding DNA: TGCGCCAGCAGCTTGGAGGGAATACGGGACAGGATAGAGACCCAGTACTTC. The rearrangement uses TRBV5-1 and TRBJ2-5; 8 bases are a match to TRBD1. Trimming cost V 0 bases and J 4 bases; bases outside gene matches: 11. Germline V gene data show CDR1 as SGHRS and CDR2 as YFSETQ. The CDR3 has 17 amino acids.

The table lists this clonotype with a count of one. This chain connects TRBV6-2 or TRBV6-3 to TRBJ1-1, with D maybe TRBD1 (5 bases). Germline V gives CDR1 MNHEY, CDR2 SVGEGT. Trimming left V 6 bases short and J 5 bases short, with 22 bases between. The length of the CDR3 is 16 residues. In DNA, the CDR3 is TGTGCCAGCAGCGGATTCTTGACAGTACTCATGACTGAAGCTTTCTTT. Residues: CASSGFLTVLMTEAFF.

There are many counts of this clonotype. V and J are TRBV14 and TRBJ2-1; 7 bases line up with TRBD2. Germline V gene data show CDR1 as SGHDN and CDR2 as FVKESK. The CDR3 is made up of 17 amino acids. The V gene end was trimmed by 0 bases and the J gene end by 1 base; junction bases not matched to a gene: 6. The CDR3 DNA follows: TGTGCCAGCAGCCAAGAGGGAGGGAGGGGATCCTACAATGAGCAGTTCTTC. Translating it yields CASSQEGGRGSYNEQFF.

This clonotype was observed at least ten times. The chain links TRBV7-9 to TRBJ1-2; no clear D. V gave up 5 bases and J gave up 4 bases, with 17 bases separating them. There are 15 residues in the CDR3. Germline assignment: CDR1 SEHNR and CDR2 FQNEAQ (reference sequence). Written as DNA, the CDR3 is TGTGCCAGCAGCCTCCCTGCGGCAGAGATCTATGGCTACACCTTC. Translation gives CASSLPAAEIYGYTF.

The sample holds many counts of this clonotype. The chain couples TRBV28 to TRBJ2-6; 10 bases align to TRBD1. V lost 6 bases to trimming and J lost 2 bases; unmatched junction nucleotides: 10. Germline lookup yields CDR1 MDHEN and CDR2 SYDVKM. The CDR3 is 18 amino acids. For the CDR3, the DNA is TGTGCCAGCAGCCCGGACAGGGGGATTCACGCTGGGGCCAACGTCCTGACTTTC. Protein sequence: CASSPDRGIHAGANVLTF.

The chain carries TRBV5-1 and TRBJ2-4, with D perhaps TRBD1 (5 bases). The CDR3 is 16 amino acids. Per germline, CDR1 SGHRS and CDR2 YFSETQ. Trimming stripped 0 bases from V and 1 base from J, with 11 bases between. CDR3 coding DNA: TGCGCCAGCAGCTTGGATCCAGGGTTGGCCAAAAACATTCAGTACTTC. Translated: CASSLDPGLAKNIQYF.

This clonotype was seen many times. The rearrangement joins TRBV12-3 or TRBV12-4 to TRBJ1-2; D ambiguous. The CDR3 totals 17 residues. V lost 3 bases, J lost 3 bases, and 20 bases lay in between. The CDR3 is CASSFTSGFSEDYGYTF. CDR3 sequence (DNA): TGTGCCAGCAGTTTTACCTCGGGGTTCTCTGAGGACTATGGCTACACCTTC.

This clonotype has a count of ten or more. The rearrangement uses TRBV19 and TRBJ2-7; 10 bases are shared with TRBD2. The CDR3 contains 18 residues. J gave up 3 bases and V 5 bases, and 16 bases lay outside the gene matches. Germline assignment: CDR1 LNHDA and CDR2 SQIVND (reference sequence). This CDR3 is CASSPLGFLAGGGYEQYF. DNA of the CDR3: TGTGCCAGTAGTCCTTTGGGATTTTTAGCGGGAGGAGGCTACGAGCAGTACTTC.

This chain connects TRBV15 to TRBJ1-5; D is uncertain. The CDR3 totals 15 residues. Per the germline V gene, CDR1 is LNHNV and CDR2 is YYDKDF (reference sequence). V dropped 0 bases and J dropped 6 bases, with 12 bases sitting between them. CDR3 nucleotides: TGTGCCACCAGCAGAGATTGGAGTCCAGCTCAGCCCCAGCATTTT. Protein sequence: CATSRDWSPAQPQHF. The variable domain in full, completed from reference TRBV15 and TRBJ1-5, reads DAMVIQNPRYQVTQFGKPVTLSCSQTLNHNVMYWYQQKSSQAPKLLFHYYDKDFNNEADTPDNFQSRRPNTSFCFLDIRSPGLGDTAMYLCATSRDWSPAQPQHFGDGTRLSIL.

This clonotype was counted ten times or more. The V call is TRBV5-4, the J call TRBJ2-7; TRBD2 matches at 13 bases. Looked up from germline, CDR1 is SGHNT and CDR2 is YYREEE (reference sequence). The CDR3 is 13 amino acids. V was clipped by 10 bases and J by 6 bases; unmatched bases: 7. The CDR3 nucleotides are TGTGCCTCCGGGACTAGCGGGACGATCGAGCAGTACTTC. Translating it yields CASGTSGTIEQYF.

This clonotype occurred many times. The V call is TRBV4-2, the J call TRBJ2-1; the match to TRBD2 covers 12 bases. Trimming took 2 bases from V and 4 from J; bases not matched to a gene: 12. Germline V gene sequence: CDR1 LGHNA, CDR2 YNFKEQ. The CDR3 is 19 amino acids. CDR3 residues: CASSQPTATSGSGYNEQFF. CDR3 coding DNA: TGTGCCAGCAGCCAACCTACCGCGACTAGCGGGAGCGGTTACAATGAGCAGTTCTTC.

This clonotype was seen ten or more times. The chain recombines TRBV30 with TRBJ2-7, with a possible D match to TRBD1 (6 bases). Per germline, CDR1 GTSNPN and CDR2 SVGIG (reference sequence). Trimming took off 2 bases at V and 3 bases at J, with 11 bases between the two ends. The CDR3 covers 13 residues. The CDR3 protein is CAWSPGQLYEQYF. DNA for the CDR3: TGTGCCTGGAGTCCCGGACAGCTCTACGAGCAGTACTTC.

This clonotype appeared many times. The V call is TRBV5-1, the J call TRBJ2-7, with a possible D match to TRBD2 (5 bases). Trimming stripped 4 bases from V and 3 bases from J, with 14 bases between. CDR1 and CDR2 from the germline V gene are SGHRS and YFSETQ. The CDR3 runs 14 residues. For the CDR3, the DNA is TGCGCCAGCAGCGTGGAGGTACCGTACTACGAGCAGTACTTC. Residues: CASSVEVPYYEQYF.

This clonotype was detected many times. The chain uses TRBV12-3 or TRBV12-4 and TRBJ1-1, with 9 bases identical to TRBD1. This CDR3 is built from 15 residues. The V segment lost 7 bases and the J segment 4 bases; nucleotides outside the gene matches: 10. DNA for the CDR3: TGTGCCAGCACCTCCATGGGACAGGGAGTCACTGAAGCTTTCTTT. Its protein is CASTSMGQGVTEAFF.